Listed below are T cell receptor beta chains from one sample, sequenced in a study of control samples from healthy donors and cancer patients. Here immunoSEQ multiplex PCR was the method, and the copy in TCRdb shows in-frame clones only, minus some. The repertoire holds 150,000 to 200,000 clones, with approximately 96% as singletons. Sequencing was performed on blood. These receptors originate from a woman aged 40-49 years in good health. CDR3s include the opening cysteine and the closing phenylalanine or tryptophan. D genes are given only for firm matches. Clone size is not always given. Where it is, it says once, few, many or a class for expanded clones.

j_gene	d_gene	abundance	v_gene	CDR3nt	CDR3aa
TRBJ2-7	-	-	TRBV12-5	TGTGCTAGTGGTTTGGTACTTCCAGGTACATCCTACGAGCAGTACTTC	CASGLVLPGTSYEQYF
TRBJ2-5	-	once	TRBV4-2	TGTGCCAGCAGCCAAGATGCCAGGGGCGCGGGGGAGACCCAGTACTTC	CASSQDARGAGETQYF
TRBJ2-7	TRBD1	-	TRBV19	TGTGCCAGTAGTCCACTGACAGGGGCGTCCTACGAGCAGTACTTC	CASSPLTGASYEQYF
TRBJ1-2	-	-	TRBV27	TGTGCCAGCAGCGCCAGGGGTGGCTATGGCTACACCTTC	CASSARGGYGYTF
TRBJ2-1	-	-	TRBV11-2	TGTGCCAGCAGCTCACAGGGTAATGAGCAGTTCTTC	CASSSQGNEQFF
TRBJ2-7	TRBD1	-	TRBV7-2	TGTGCCAGCAGCCGGGACAGGGGCTACGAGCAGTACTTC	CASSRDRGYEQYF
TRBJ1-3	TRBD1	-	TRBV19	TGTGCCAGTAGTGGACGGACAGGGGCTTCCTCTGGAAACACCATATATTTT	CASSGRTGASSGNTIYF
TRBJ1-6	-	-	TRBV7-8	TGTGCCAGCAGCTTAGATCGATGGGGTAATTCACCCCTCCACTTT	CASSLDRWGNSPLHF
TRBJ1-1	-	-	TRBV21-1	TGTGCCAGCAGCAAATACAGGGGGCCCGCGACCACTGAAGCTTTCTTT	CASSKYRGPATTEAFF
TRBJ2-3	-	-	TRBV3-1/TRBV3-2	TGTGCCAGCAGCCGCTTTCCCTTCGGGGCGGGCACAGATACGCAGTATTTT	CASSRFPFGAGTDTQYF
TRBJ2-7	-	-	TRBV19	TGTGCCAGTAGTATTGCGCAGGGGAGCGAGCAGTACTTC	CASSIAQGSEQYF
TRBJ2-7	-	-	TRBV7-2	TGTGCCAGCAGCGATGGGGGTGGTCCGAAGGAGCAGTACTTC	CASSDGGGPKEQYF
TRBJ2-3	-	-	TRBV11-2	TGTGCCAGCAGCTTAGGTACGGCATCTAGCACAGATACGCAGTATTTT	CASSLGTASSTDTQYF
TRBJ1-3	-	-	TRBV19	TGTGCCAGTAGTCGGGGAAACACCATATATTTT	CASSRGNTIYF
TRBJ1-5	-	once	TRBV10-3	TGTGCCATCAGTGAGTCGGGTAGTCAGCCCCAGCATTTT	CAISESGSQPQHF
TRBJ2-3	-	-	TRBV7-2	TGTGCCAGCAGCTTAAGTATCGTGGCTACAGATACGCAGTATTTT	CASSLSIVATDTQYF
TRBJ1-5	-	-	TRBV3-1/TRBV3-2	TGTGCCAGCAGCGGGGACATATATCAGCCCCAGCATTTT	CASSGDIYQPQHF
TRBJ2-3	-	-	TRBV6-5	TGTGCCAGCAGTTTAACCGGGACCAGAGGAGATACGCAGTATTTT	CASSLTGTRGDTQYF
TRBJ1-5	TRBD1	-	TRBV6-6	TGTGCCAGCAGTCACACGACAGGGAGGGTCAATCAGCCCCAGCATTTT	CASSHTTGRVNQPQHF
TRBJ2-5	TRBD1	-	TRBV5-4	TGTGCCAGCAGTTCCGGGACAGGGGGACAAGAGACCCAGTACTTC	CASSSGTGGQETQYF
TRBJ2-2	-	-	TRBV30	TGTGCCCGGGCAGGGTCGAACACCGGGGAGCTGTTTTTT	CARAGSNTGELFF
TRBJ1-3	TRBD1	-	TRBV7-2	TGTGCCAGCAGTCGACAGGGAGACTCTGGAAACACCATATATTTT	CASSRQGDSGNTIYF
TRBJ1-2	-	-	TRBV12-3/TRBV12-4	TGTGTCAGCAGTTTCGGGCTCTATGGCTACACCTTC	CVSSFGLYGYTF
TRBJ1-1	-	-	TRBV3-1/TRBV3-2	TGTGCCAGCAGCCAAGGTGTTTGGGGCACTGAAGCTTTCTTT	CASSQGVWGTEAFF
TRBJ1-6	-	-	TRBV6-6	TGTGCCAGCACAGACAATTCACCCCTCCACTTT	CASTDNSPLHF
TRBJ2-1	TRBD2	-	TRBV11-2	TGTGCCAGCAGTCCCTTTAGCGGGAGGGCCTACAATGAGCAGTTCTTC	CASSPFSGRAYNEQFF